One TCR beta chain is described in this entry. Authors' processing steps: By means of reference gene primer amplification, nucleated cell counts were estimated. The protocol was immunoSEQ multiplex PCR, while the TCRdb copy is restricted to in-frame clones and leaves out a portion. V, J and clone size reflect that table, while D and trimming were determined from the DNA. The sample includes about 130,000 clones, 65% to 85% seen only once; the top ten take about 18%. CDR3 length equals 15 residues. Germline V gene data show CDR1 as MDHEN and CDR2 as SYDVKM. The V gene end was trimmed by 2 bases and the J gene end by 13 bases; junction bases not matched to a gene: 16. Followed over time, Seattle patients had been enrolled while infection was active. The record originates from a study of blood T cell repertoires in COVID-19. Looking at the study overall: The origin of the acute and convalescent COVID-19 samples was the United States, Italy and Spain. From T cells, B-cell-depleted T cells, or PBMCs came the material, which was cDNA or gDNA.

This chain connects TRBV28 to TRBJ1-2; TRBD1 agrees at 7 bases. The clonotype originates from a young man with COVID-19, enrolled during active disease. The sequencing sample was made of peripheral blood. The CDR3 sequence: CASSLGDRKPLPGTF. Here the CDR3 DNA reads TGTGCCAGCAGTTTAGGGGACAGAAAGCCCCTCCCGGGCACCTTC.